Below are 25 T cell receptor beta chains sequenced from a single sample in a study of a mutant IDH1 vaccine in newly diagnosed glioma. These receptors' targets are unknown. Noted time point: week 35, safety follow-up. The study gave 300 ug of mutant IDH1 20-mer peptide per vaccine dose, with topical imiquimod. Some clones are missing from TCRdb's copy, which holds only in-frame ones; the method was immunoSEQ multiplex PCR. The table has roughly 30,000 clones, roughly 78% seen once. Sequences were derived from PBMCs, sampled from a glioma patient whose treatment included an IDH1 peptide vaccine. The receptors come from a woman in her thirties or forties with glioma.

The V and J genes are TRBV6-1 and TRBJ1-1; possible D gene TRBD1, 6 bases. CDR1 is MNHNS, CDR2 SASEGT, per germline. This CDR3 spans 14 amino acids. The ends were cut back, 6 bases at V and 1 base at J, with 12 bases in the middle. CDR3 DNA sequence: TGTGCCAGCAGGCCGGGACAAAAGAACACTGAAGCTTTCTTT. It encodes CASRPGQKNTEAFF.

The chain combines TRBV6-1 with TRBJ1-6, with D perhaps matching TRBD1 (5 bases). Germline CDR1 and CDR2: MNHNS and SASEGT. This CDR3 has 13 amino acids. The V end was cut by 10 bases, the J end by 10 bases, with 17 bases between. CDR3 nucleotides: TGTGCCATCTCCGGGACCCATCCGTCACCCCTCCACTTT. Translation gives CAISGTHPSPLHF.

This clone was seen only once. V usage is TRBV13 and J usage is TRBJ2-1; 14 bases map to TRBD2. From germline, CDR1 is PRHDT and CDR2 FYEKMQ (reference sequence). V lost 5 bases, J lost 0 bases, and 3 bases stayed unmatched. The CDR3 runs to 17 residues. The CDR3 reads CASSRTSGGPSYNEQFF. The CDR3 DNA reads as TGTGCCAGCAGCCGGACTAGCGGGGGGCCCTCCTACAATGAGCAGTTCTTC.

This clone was detected a few times. V usage is TRBV7-9 and J usage is TRBJ1-1, with D possibly TRBD1 on 5 matching bases. The CDR3 loop spans 17 amino acids. V was clipped by 2 bases and J by 0 bases, with 16 bases between them. Germline lookup yields CDR1 SEHNR and CDR2 FQNEAQ (reference sequence). CDR3 in amino acids: CASSLTGLLLMNTEAFF. The CDR3 DNA reads TGTGCCAGCAGCTTAACAGGACTTCTCCTAATGAACACTGAAGCTTTCTTT. The variable domain in full, completed from reference TRBV7-9 and TRBJ1-1, reads DTGVSQNPRHKITKRGQNVTFRCDPISEHNRLYWYRQTLGQGPEFLTYFQNEAQLEKSRLLSDRFSAERPKGSFSTLEIQRTEQGDSAMYLCASSLTGLLLMNTEAFFGQGTRLTVV.

The table lists this clone with a count of one. The chain has TRBV6-6 and TRBJ2-1; 7 bases are shared with TRBD2. This CDR3 comprises 13 residues. CDR1 is MNHNY and CDR2 is SVGAGI in the germline V gene (reference sequence). V lost 7 bases to trimming and J lost 3 bases; unmatched junction nucleotides: 3. The CDR3 DNA is TGTGCCAGCACCCCTAGCGGCTACAATGAGCAGTTCTTC. This sequence encodes CASTPSGYNEQFF.

There are a few counts of this clone. DNA of the CDR3: TGTGCCAGCAGCTTGGTCCCAGGGGGCAGCTCCTACAATGAGCAGTTCTTC. It codes for CASSLVPGGSSYNEQFF. J is TRBJ2-1 and V is TRBV5-5; 8 bases fit TRBD1. The V segment lost 0 bases and the J segment 0 bases; nucleotides outside the gene matches: 5. CDR1 and CDR2 (germline): SGHKS, YYEKEE (reference sequence). This CDR3 is built from 17 residues.

The chain couples TRBV7-9 to TRBJ2-7; D might be TRBD1 (6 bases). Germline-derived CDR1 and CDR2 are SEHNR and FQNEAQ (reference sequence). The CDR3 has 14 residues. V lost 5 bases and J lost 4, with 15 bases in between. The CDR3 loop is CASSLPQQGYEQYF. In DNA, the CDR3 is TGTGCCAGCAGCCTCCCCCAGCAGGGGTACGAGCAGTACTTC.

The chain combines TRBV7-2 with TRBJ2-1, with 9 bases lining up with TRBD2. CDR1 is SGHTA and CDR2 is FQGNSA in the germline V gene. This CDR3 contains 17 residues. J lost 0 bases, V lost 5 bases, and 8 bases had no gene match. The DNA for the CDR3 is TGTGCCAGCAGCCCCAACCTAGCGGGGAGCTCCTACAATGAGCAGTTCTTC. Translating gives CASSPNLAGSSYNEQFF.

This clone was picked up one time. J is TRBJ1-2 and V is TRBV2, with D possibly TRBD1 on 6 matching bases. In germline, CDR1 is SNHLY, CDR2 FYNNEI. This CDR3 has 14 residues. V was trimmed by 8 bases and J by 4 bases, leaving 17 bases between them. The CDR3 spells CASEEGRGGYGYTF. The CDR3 DNA sequence: TGTGCCAGCGAGGAAGGCAGGGGAGGCTATGGCTACACCTTC.

A single count supports this clone. This sequence joins TRBV27 and TRBJ2-4, with 7 bases aligning to TRBD2. Germline loops: CDR1 MNHEY, CDR2 SMNVEV (reference sequence). The V segment lost 7 bases and the J segment 2 bases; nucleotides outside the gene matches: 5. CDR3 length equals 14 residues. CDR3: CASTPGGTKNIQYF. The CDR3 nucleotides are TGTGCCAGCACCCCCGGGGGGACCAAAAACATTCAGTACTTC.

This chain connects TRBV15 to TRBJ2-1; TRBD2 agrees at 9 bases. The CDR3 loop spans 18 amino acids. V trimming: 1 base; J trimming: 1 base; junction bases outside the gene matches: 8. CDR1 and CDR2 (germline): LNHNV, YYDKDF (reference sequence). This chain's CDR3 is CATSRGGRGGRSYNEQFF. The DNA of the CDR3 is TGTGCCACCAGCAGAGGTGGGCGGGGGGGCCGGTCCTACAATGAGCAGTTCTTC. Complete variable domain (other parts from reference TRBV15 and TRBJ2-1): DAMVIQNPRYQVTQFGKPVTLSCSQTLNHNVMYWYQQKSSQAPKLLFHYYDKDFNNEADTPDNFQSRRPNTSFCFLDIRSPGLGDTAMYLCATSRGGRGGRSYNEQFFGPGTRLTVL.

J is TRBJ1-2 and V is TRBV12-5; no clear D gene. CDR1 is LGHNT and CDR2 is FRNRAP in the germline V gene. Trimming removed 0 bases at V and 8 bases at J, with 7 bases between. The CDR3 loop spans 12 amino acids. Here the CDR3 DNA reads TGTGCTAGTGGTTTGGTACCCTTGGGCTACACCTTC. Its translation is CASGLVPLGYTF.

V usage is TRBV7-9 and J usage is TRBJ1-1, with D unclear. This CDR3 has 11 residues. The germline V gene encodes CDR1 SEHNR and CDR2 FQNEAQ (reference sequence). Trimming left V 7 bases short and J 1 base short, with 4 bases between. CDR3 residues: CASKSNTEAFF. The CDR3 region has the DNA TGTGCCAGCAAATCGAACACTGAAGCTTTCTTT.

This sequence joins TRBV20-1 and TRBJ1-4; D remains unclear. CDR1 is DFQATT and CDR2 is SNEGSKA in the germline V gene (reference sequence). The CDR3 sequence is 11 residues long. Trimming pared 0 bases from V and 7 bases from J, leaving 3 bases between. DNA of the CDR3: TGCAGTGCTAGAGAGGGTGAAAAACTGTTTTTT. This encodes CSAREGEKLFF.

The chain has TRBV30 and TRBJ2-5; 8 nucleotides match TRBD1. The J call may not be correct, given that the DNA end is closer to TRBJ2-7. The CDR3 sequence is 14 residues long. Germline-derived CDR1 and CDR2 are GTSNPN and SVGIG (reference sequence). The CDR3 DNA follows: TGTGCCTGGGTCAGGACAGGGTCCTTCTACGAGCAGTACTTC. Its protein is CAWVRTGSFYEQYF.

The CDR3 region is CASSELLGTDTQYF. The CDR3, as DNA: TGTGCCAGCAGTGAATTACTGGGTACAGATACGCAGTATTTT. V gene TRBV2 combines with J gene TRBJ2-3; D call uncertain. Germline lookup yields CDR1 SNHLY and CDR2 FYNNEI. The CDR3 has 14 amino acids. V lost 2 bases and J lost 3, with 9 bases in between.

This chain links TRBV12-5 with TRBJ1-5, with no clear D. The CDR3 spans 13 residues. V shed 2 bases and J shed 3 bases, with 5 bases lying between them. CDR1 LGHNT and CDR2 FRNRAP come from the germline V gene. The CDR3 is CASGLSANQPQHF. The DNA for the CDR3 is TGTGCTAGTGGTTTGTCGGCCAATCAGCCCCAGCATTTT.

The V and J genes are TRBV5-1 and TRBJ2-7, with TRBD2 as a possible D gene (5 bases). Germline CDR1 SGHRS, CDR2 YFSETQ. With 7 bases removed from V and 3 bases from J, the gap between germline ends came to 14 bases. This CDR3 is 13 amino acids long. CDR3 amino acids: CASARAGGYEQYF. The CDR3 DNA reads as TGCGCCAGCGCCCGGGCCGGAGGCTACGAGCAGTACTTC.

This CDR3 is CASSQGSFDIQYF. CDR3 DNA sequence: TGTGCCAGCAGCCAGGGGTCCTTTGACATTCAGTACTTC. The genes are TRBV9 and TRBJ2-4, with D perhaps matching TRBD1 (6 bases). The CDR3 loop spans 13 amino acids. Looked up from germline, CDR1 is SGDLS and CDR2 is YYNGEE. V was cut by 4 bases and J by 8 bases, with 13 bases left in between.

This clone is categorized as medium-sized. This chain uses TRBV29-1 with TRBJ2-7; D unresolved. CDR3 length equals 14 residues. Germline assignment: CDR1 SQVTM and CDR2 ANQGSEA. Trimming took 5 bases from V and 1 from J, leaving 15 bases between them. The CDR3 nucleotides are TGCAGCGTTCGGTACGAGCACACGTCCTACGAGCAGTACTTC. Translation gives CSVRYEHTSYEQYF.

The rearrangement uses TRBV6-5 and TRBJ1-5; the D gene is possibly TRBD1 (6 bases). This CDR3 spans 14 amino acids. The V gene lost 4 bases and the J gene lost 2 bases, with 9 bases spanning the gap. Germline V gene data show CDR1 as MNHEY and CDR2 as SVGAGI. DNA of the CDR3: TGTGCCAGCAGTTCACACAGGGGCAATCAGCCCCAGCATTTT. Its translation is CASSSHRGNQPQHF.

This clone is deemed medium-sized (0.01 to 0.1%). The CDR3 sequence is CASSSGASGGVADTQYF. As DNA, the CDR3 is TGTGCCAGCAGCTCGGGGGCTAGCGGGGGAGTCGCAGATACGCAGTATTTT. The J gene is TRBJ2-3, the V gene TRBV5-4, with 10 bases identical to TRBD2. CDR3 length: 17 residues. Germline V CDR1 and CDR2: SGHNT, YYREEE (reference sequence). V lost 3 bases, J lost 4 bases, and 11 bases stayed unmatched. The full variable domain, completed using reference TRBV5-4 and TRBJ2-3, is ETGVTQSPTHLIKTRGQQVTLRCSSQSGHNTVSWYQQALGQGPQFIFQYYREEENGRGNFPPRFSGLQFPNYSSELNVNALELDDSALYLCASSSGASGGVADTQYFGPGTRLTVL.

V is TRBV6-5 and J is TRBJ1-2, with a possible D match to TRBD1 (6 bases). The germline V gene encodes CDR1 MNHEY and CDR2 SVGAGI. V lost 8 bases and J 7 bases, leaving 17 bases between the germline ends. CDR3 length: 13 amino acids. CDR3 region: CASRDNDFVGYTF. The CDR3 coding sequence is TGTGCCAGCCGGGACAATGATTTTGTTGGCTACACCTTC.

The CDR3 nucleotides read TGTGCCTGGAGGGGCCGGGAGGCTTTCTTT. It is translated as CAWRGREAFF. The chain employs TRBV30 and TRBJ1-1, with no clear D. From germline, CDR1 is GTSNPN and CDR2 SVGIG (reference sequence). The CDR3 runs 10 residues. Trimming left V 3 bases short and J 11 bases short, with 10 bases between.

The gene calls are TRBV18 and TRBJ2-2; 11 bases fit TRBD1. The germline V gene has CDR1 KGHSH and CDR2 LQKENI. With 3 bases clipped from V and 5 bases from J, the junction kept 5 bases outside the gene matches. The CDR3 covers 16 residues. In DNA, the CDR3 is TGTGCCAGCTCACCGACCGGACAGGGGGCTACCGGGGAGCTGTTTTTT. It yields the protein CASSPTGQGATGELFF.